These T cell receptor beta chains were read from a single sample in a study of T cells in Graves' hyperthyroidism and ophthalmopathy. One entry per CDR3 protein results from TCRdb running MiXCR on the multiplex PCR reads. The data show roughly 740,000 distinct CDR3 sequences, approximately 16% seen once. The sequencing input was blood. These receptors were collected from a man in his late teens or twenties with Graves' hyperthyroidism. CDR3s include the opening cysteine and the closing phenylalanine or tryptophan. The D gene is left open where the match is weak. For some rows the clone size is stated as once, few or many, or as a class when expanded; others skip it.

CASSLSENGELFF	TGTGCCAGCAGTTTATCGGAGAACGGGGAGCTGTTTTTT	TRBV27	.	few	TRBJ2-2
CSATDHIGQGRGEKLFF	TGCAGTGCTACGGATCACATAGGACAGGGTCGCGGTGAAAAACTGTTTTTT	TRBV20-1	TRBD1	many	TRBJ1-4
CASSRTSAYEETQYF	TGTGCCAGCAGTCGGACTAGCGCCTACGAGGAGACCCAGTACTTC	TRBV28	TRBD2	many	TRBJ2-5
CASTEQERSEQFF	TGTGCCAGCACCGAACAGGAACGGAGTGAGCAGTTCTTC	TRBV6-1	.	few	TRBJ2-1
CASSWGLGGGGYEQYF	TGTGCCAGCAGCTGGGGGTTAGGCGGTGGGGGCTACGAGCAGTACTTC	TRBV5-5	.	.	TRBJ2-7
CASSLNHYEQYF	TGTGCCAGCAGTTTGAATCACTACGAGCAGTACTTC	TRBV28	.	many	TRBJ2-7
CASSPGGHSAEAFF	TGTGCCAGCAGCCCCGGGGGGCACTCCGCTGAAGCTTTCTTT	TRBV7-9	.	many	TRBJ1-1
CASSSYPDRSQETQYF	TGTGCCAGCAGCTCATACCCCGACAGGAGCCAAGAGACCCAGTACTTC	TRBV9	.	.	TRBJ2-5
CASKAAMGIQYF	TGTGCCAGCAAGGCGGCGATGGGCATTCAGTACTTC	TRBV12-3/TRBV12-4	.	many	TRBJ2-4
CASSYSPLNTGELFF	TGTGCCAGCAGTTACTCCCCCCTGAACACCGGGGAGCTGTTTTTT	TRBV6-6	.	many	TRBJ2-2
CATSDWRGTNQPQHF	TGTGCCACCAGTGATTGGAGGGGTACCAATCAGCCCCAGCATTTT	TRBV24-1	.	.	TRBJ1-5
CASRLTTGLAEAFF	TGTGCCAGTAGACTAACCACAGGGCTCGCTGAAGCTTTCTTT	TRBV19	.	many	TRBJ1-1
CSASRDRAEAFF	TGCAGTGCTAGCCGGGACAGGGCTGAAGCTTTCTTT	TRBV20-1	TRBD1	.	TRBJ1-1
CASSQDRVWREGGTDTQYF	TGCGCCAGCAGCCAAGATCGCGTTTGGCGGGAGGGTGGCACAGATACGCAGTATTTT	TRBV4-3	TRBD2	many	TRBJ2-3
CASTRDFYYEQYF	TGTGCCAGCACCCGGGACTTTTACTACGAGCAGTACTTC	TRBV6-1	.	few	TRBJ2-7
CSARAGYTYGYTF	TGCAGTGCTAGAGCAGGATACACCTATGGCTACACCTTC	TRBV20-1	.	few	TRBJ1-2
CASSEASGYQETQYF	TGTGCCAGCAGCGAGGCTAGCGGATACCAAGAGACCCAGTACTTC	TRBV9	TRBD2	.	TRBJ2-5
CASSPGEETQYF	TGTGCCAGCAGCCCCGGGGAAGAGACCCAGTACTTC	TRBV12-3/TRBV12-4	.	many	TRBJ2-5
CASSVYRGVREQFF	TGTGCCAGCTCAGTCTACAGGGGCGTAAGGGAGCAGTTCTTC	TRBV18	TRBD1	.	TRBJ2-1
CASRDRRNTGELFF	TGCGCCAGCAGGGACAGGAGAAACACCGGGGAGCTGTTTTTT	TRBV10-1	TRBD1	many	TRBJ2-2
CASRPTSQVLRRGNTIYF	TGTGCCAGCAGACCTACATCTCAGGTCCTAAGGAGAGGAAACACCATATATTTT	TRBV27	.	.	TRBJ1-3
CASSLASGAETQYF	TGTGCCAGCAGCTTGGCTTCAGGTGCGGAGACCCAGTACTTC	TRBV5-6	.	.	TRBJ2-5
CSVGGVMNTEASF	TGCAGCGTTGGGGGGGTAATGAACACTGAAGCTTCCTTT	TRBV29-1	.	.	TRBJ1-1
CASSPVGNEQFF	TGTGCCAGCTCACCAGTGGGAAATGAGCAGTTCTTC	TRBV18	.	many	TRBJ2-1
CASSLGDRGSNEQFF	TGTGCCAGCAGTTTAGGGGACAGGGGAAGCAATGAGCAGTTCTTC	TRBV12-3/TRBV12-4	TRBD1	few	TRBJ2-1
CATSDPASGTGTGELFF	TGTGCCACCAGTGATCCCGCTAGCGGGACGGGAACCGGGGAGCTGTTTTTT	TRBV24-1	TRBD2	.	TRBJ2-2
CATSDGGDEQYF	TGTGCCACCAGTGATGGGGGGGACGAGCAGTACTTC	TRBV24-1	TRBD2	few	TRBJ2-7
CASCPRPGLADYEQYF	TGTGCCAGCTGCCCGCGACCGGGACTAGCGGACTACGAGCAGTACTTC	TRBV18	TRBD2	many	TRBJ2-7
CASSLAGEKWNEQFF	TGCGCCAGCAGCCTAGCGGGAGAGAAGTGGAATGAGCAGTTCTTC	TRBV4-1	TRBD2	many	TRBJ2-1
CASSREYNNEQFF	TGTGCCAGCAGCCGAGAGTATAACAATGAGCAGTTCTTC	TRBV7-9	.	.	TRBJ2-1
CASSLDSENTEAFF	TGTGCCAGCAGTTTGGACAGCGAGAACACTGAAGCTTTCTTT	TRBV6-1	.	.	TRBJ1-1
CASSIDYRNSPLHF	TGTGCCAGTAGTATAGATTACAGAAATTCACCCCTCCACTTT	TRBV19	.	.	TRBJ1-6
CASSPGGQDWKLFF	TGCGCCAGCAGCCCAGGGGGGCAGGATTGGAAACTGTTTTTT	TRBV5-1	TRBD1	.	TRBJ1-4